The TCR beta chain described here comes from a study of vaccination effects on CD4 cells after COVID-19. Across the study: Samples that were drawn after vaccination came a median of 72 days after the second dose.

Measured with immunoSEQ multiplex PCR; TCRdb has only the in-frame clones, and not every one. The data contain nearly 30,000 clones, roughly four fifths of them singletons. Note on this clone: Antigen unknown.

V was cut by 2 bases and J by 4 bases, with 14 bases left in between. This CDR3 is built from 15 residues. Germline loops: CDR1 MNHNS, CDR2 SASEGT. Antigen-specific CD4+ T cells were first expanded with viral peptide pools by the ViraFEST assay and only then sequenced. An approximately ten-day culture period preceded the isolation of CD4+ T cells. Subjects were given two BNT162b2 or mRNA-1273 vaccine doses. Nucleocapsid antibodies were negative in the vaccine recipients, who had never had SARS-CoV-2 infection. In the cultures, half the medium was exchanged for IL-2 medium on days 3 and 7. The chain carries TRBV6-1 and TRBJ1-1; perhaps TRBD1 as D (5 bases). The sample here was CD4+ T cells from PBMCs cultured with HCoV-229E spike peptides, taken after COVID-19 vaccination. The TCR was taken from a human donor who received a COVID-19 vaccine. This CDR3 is CASSEYGPGSTEAFF. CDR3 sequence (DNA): TGTGCCAGCAGTGAATATGGTCCAGGGAGCACTGAAGCTTTCTTT.